These T cell receptor delta chains were read from a single sample in a study of Vδ1+ human thymocytes. TCRdb fed the multiplex PCR reads to CATT. Seen here are over 45,000 delta-chain clones, 15% to 20% observed once, and the top ten hold 0.5%. The sequencing input was Vdelta1+ gamma-delta thymocytes from the thymus. The receptors shown here come from a boy under two years old who had congenital heart surgery. Each CDR3 is given with its conserved first and last residue. D genes are given only for firm matches. Clone sizes are given selectively: once, few, many, or a class where the clone is expanded.

j_call: TRDJ1
clone_size: few
d_call: TRDD3
v_call: TRDV1
cdr3_nt: TGTGCTCTTGGGGAAAGGGTGTCGACGCACTGTACTGGGGGATACGCCAACACCGATAAACTCATCTTC
cdr3_aa: CALGERVSTHCTGGYANTDKLIF

j_call: TRDJ1
clone_size: .
d_call: TRDD3
v_call: TRDV1
cdr3_nt: TGTGCTCTTGGGGAGATATGGGGGACACGGAGGAACACCGATAAACTCATCTTT
cdr3_aa: CALGEIWGTRRNTDKLIF

j_call: TRDJ1
clone_size: .
d_call: TRDD3
v_call: TRDV1
cdr3_nt: TGTGCTCTTGGGGACAACTTCATTCTCTGGGGGATATCTCTGCCCTACACCGATAAACTCATCTTT
cdr3_aa: CALGDNFILWGISLPYTDKLIF

j_call: TRDJ1
clone_size: .
d_call: TRDD3
v_call: TRDV1
cdr3_nt: TGTGCTCTTGGGGAACTGGTTCAAACTGGGGGCAAAGGGACCGATAAACTCATCTTT
cdr3_aa: CALGELVQTGGKGTDKLIF

j_call: TRDJ1
clone_size: .
d_call: TRDD3
v_call: TRDV1
cdr3_nt: TGTGCTCTTGGGGAACCCCTCCGTACTGGGGGACCCTACACCGATAAACTCATCTTT
cdr3_aa: CALGEPLRTGGPYTDKLIF

j_call: TRDJ1
clone_size: few
d_call: TRDD3
v_call: TRDV1
cdr3_nt: TGTGCTCTTGGGGACCTTCCTGGGGGATACGCGCCATATACCCACACCGATAAACTCATCTTT
cdr3_aa: CALGDLPGGYAPYTHTDKLIF

j_call: TRDJ1
clone_size: .
d_call: TRDD2
v_call: TRDV1
cdr3_nt: TGTGCTCTTGGGGACTACCCCTCCTTCCTACGTCCGAGTTACACCGATAAACTCATCTTT
cdr3_aa: CALGDYPSFLRPSYTDKLIF

j_call: TRDJ1
clone_size: few
d_call: TRDD3
v_call: TRDV1
cdr3_nt: TGTGCTCTTGGGGAGACCCGCTTCCCCCCCTCCATACTGGGGACCCCGTACACCGATAAACTCATCTTT
cdr3_aa: CALGETRFPPSILGTPYTDKLIF

j_call: TRDJ1
clone_size: .
d_call: TRDD3
v_call: TRDV1
cdr3_nt: TGTGCTCTTGGGGTCGGGGCGCCGTTTACTGGGGGCCCCCTTGTTAAACTCATCTTT
cdr3_aa: CALGVGAPFTGGPLVKLIF

j_call: TRDJ1
clone_size: .
d_call: TRDD3
v_call: TRDV1
cdr3_nt: TGTGCTCTTGGGGAAGACCTAACTACCTGGGGGATTTCCTACACCGATAAACTCATCTTT
cdr3_aa: CALGEDLTTWGISYTDKLIF

j_call: TRDJ1
clone_size: .
d_call: TRDD3
v_call: TRDV1
cdr3_nt: TGTGCTCTTGGGCCCTCGTCTCCTAGAGTTAGTACTGGGGGATACGACACCGATAAACTCATCTTT
cdr3_aa: CALGPSSPRVSTGGYDTDKLIF

j_call: TRDJ2
clone_size: .
d_call: .
v_call: TRDV1
cdr3_nt: TGTGCTCTTGGGGAACTCCCACCCCCTGGGGAGATAGGGACGGCACAACTCTTCTTT
cdr3_aa: CALGELPPPGEIGTAQLFF

j_call: TRDJ1
clone_size: few
d_call: TRDD2
v_call: TRDV1
cdr3_nt: TGTGCTCTTGGTCCCATTCCTACTAGACAAGGAAAAGGGTCAGGGCTCATCTTT
cdr3_aa: CALGPIPTRQGKGSGLIF

j_call: TRDJ1
clone_size: few
d_call: .
v_call: TRDV1
cdr3_nt: TGTGCTCTTGGGGAGCTAACCTGGAGAAAACTCATCTTT
cdr3_aa: CALGELTWRKLIF

j_call: TRDJ1
clone_size: few
d_call: TRDD3
v_call: TRDV1
cdr3_nt: TGTGCTCTTGTGTACTGGGGGATCTTGTACACCGATAAACTCATCTTT
cdr3_aa: CALVYWGILYTDKLIF

j_call: TRDJ1
clone_size: .
d_call: TRDD2
v_call: TRDV1
cdr3_nt: TGTGCTCTTGGGGTCTCTTCCTACGCGGATAAACTCATCTTT
cdr3_aa: CALGVSSYADKLIF

j_call: TRDJ1
clone_size: .
d_call: .
v_call: TRDV1
cdr3_nt: TGTGCTCTTGGGGAAAGTCCCTCGCTCAAAGGGGGGAGACACGCCGATAAACTCATCTTT
cdr3_aa: CALGESPSLKGGRHADKLIF

j_call: TRDJ1
clone_size: .
d_call: TRDD3
v_call: TRDV1
cdr3_nt: TGTGCTCTTGGGGTTTTGGAGAGTTGGGGATACGCCGATAAACTCATCTTT
cdr3_aa: CALGVLESWGYADKLIF

j_call: TRDJ1
clone_size: .
d_call: TRDD3
v_call: TRDV1
cdr3_nt: TGTGCTCTTGGGGCCCTGTCCATCTTCTACTGGGGGACGTACACCGATAAACTCATCTTT
cdr3_aa: CALGALSIFYWGTYTDKLIF

j_call: TRDJ1
clone_size: few
d_call: TRDD2
v_call: TRDV2
cdr3_nt: TGTGCCTGTGACACCCCCTTTCCTACTCCACCCCCGGAGTACACCGATAAACTCATCTTT
cdr3_aa: CACDTPFPTPPPEYTDKLIF

j_call: TRDJ1
clone_size: .
d_call: .
v_call: TRDV1
cdr3_nt: TGTGCTCTTGGGGTAATAATTCCTCCTGGGTACACCGATAAACTCATCTTT
cdr3_aa: CALGVIIPPGYTDKLIF

j_call: TRDJ1
clone_size: .
d_call: TRDD3
v_call: TRDV1
cdr3_nt: TGTGCTCTTGGGGAATGTGCTCCTCACAATTCCAATGTACTGGGGGACGCTAAACTCATCTTT
cdr3_aa: CALGECAPHNSNVLGDAKLIF

j_call: TRDJ1
clone_size: few
d_call: .
v_call: TRDV1
cdr3_nt: TGTGCTCTTGGGGACCCCCGGACCACTGGCTTACGAGGTACCGATAAACTCATCTTT
cdr3_aa: CALGDPRTTGLRGTDKLIF